The 18 T cell receptor beta chains in this list originate from one sample, sequenced in a study of PD-1 blockade in classical Hodgkin lymphoma. Repertoires were generated with immunoSEQ multiplex PCR, while TCRdb's copy carries only in-frame clones and drops some. The sample includes over 90,000 clones, 85% to 90% seen only once; the top ten take roughly 10%. Every patient relapsed after autologous stem cell transplantation, and brentuximab vedotin exposure varied. The material was peripheral blood mononuclear cells (PBMCs), obtained before the second cycle of nivolumab. The receptors were gathered from a human donor with classical Hodgkin lymphoma.

This chain links TRBV29-1 with TRBJ2-3; TRBD1 matches 10 bases. The V gene end was trimmed by 4 bases and the J gene end by 5 bases; junction bases not matched to a gene: 0. Germline CDR1 is SQVTM and CDR2 is ANQGSEA. CDR3 size: 12 residues. DNA for the CDR3: TGCAGCGTTGGGACAGGGGGAGATACGCAGTATTTT. Encoded protein: CSVGTGGDTQYF.

The chain is built from TRBV19 and TRBJ2-7; D is possibly TRBD1 (5 bases). Germline V gene data show CDR1 as LNHDA and CDR2 as SQIVND (reference sequence). V was shortened by 3 bases and J by 5 bases, with 11 bases between the two germline ends. The CDR3 has 13 residues. The CDR3 spells CASSIRPRDEQYF. As DNA, the CDR3 is TGTGCCAGTAGTATTCGACCCAGGGACGAGCAGTACTTC.

The CDR3 sequence: CASSFSASGANVLTF. CDR3 DNA sequence: TGTGCCAGCAGTTTTTCTGCTTCCGGGGCCAACGTCCTGACTTTC. The chain links TRBV28 to TRBJ2-6; D unclear. V was clipped by 3 bases and J by 4 bases, with 10 bases between them. This CDR3 has 15 amino acids. Germline values: CDR1 MDHEN, CDR2 SYDVKM.

The gene calls are TRBV6-1 and TRBJ1-5; possible D gene TRBD1, 6 bases. The V and J ends lost 6 bases and 0 bases respectively, with 9 bases between them. Germline-derived CDR1 and CDR2 are MNHNS and SASEGT. The length of the CDR3 is 14 residues. The CDR3 nucleotides are TGTGCCAGCAGGTCGGGACATAGCAATCAGCCCCAGCATTTT. Translation gives CASRSGHSNQPQHF.

This chain connects TRBV10-3 to TRBJ2-2, with TRBD2 matching 7 bases. The CDR3 contains 17 residues. Looked up from germline, CDR1 is ENHRY and CDR2 is SYGVKD. V lost 7 bases and J lost 2; bases outside the gene matches: 13. In DNA form, the CDR3 reads TGTGCCATCAAGTCTCACGCTAGCGGTATTAACACCGGGGAGCTGTTTTTT. Translation gives CAIKSHASGINTGELFF.

V and J are TRBV7-8 and TRBJ2-1; no firm D call. The V end lost 7 bases, the J end lost 0 bases, and 10 bases lay between the germline ends. CDR3 length: 14 amino acids. The germline CDR1 and CDR2 sequences are SGHVS and FQNEAQ. For the CDR3, the DNA is TGTGCCAGCACCACAGAAAGCTCCTACAATGAGCAGTTCTTC. Translation: CASTTESSYNEQFF.

CDR3 in amino acids: CASSLGSGTGNTIYF. The CDR3 nucleotides are TGTGCCAGCAGCTTGGGGTCTGGGACTGGAAACACCATATATTTT. This chain joins TRBV4-2 and TRBJ1-3; D uncertain. V dropped 5 bases and J dropped 2 bases, with 13 bases sitting between them. The CDR3 runs 15 residues. From germline, CDR1 is LGHNA and CDR2 YNFKEQ.

The CDR3 is CASSAISAPKLFF. The CDR3 bases are TGTGCCAGCAGCGCAATCAGCGCCCCAAAACTGTTTTTT. V usage is TRBV11-2 and J usage is TRBJ1-4, with unresolved D. CDR1 and CDR2 from the germline V gene are SGHAT and FQNNGV. The CDR3 loop spans 13 amino acids. Trimming removed 5 bases at V and 10 bases at J, with 14 bases between.

V and J are TRBV7-2 and TRBJ2-3, with D tentatively TRBD2 (6 bases). Germline V gene data show CDR1 as SGHTA and CDR2 as FQGNSA. The V end lost 6 bases, the J end lost 0 bases, and 13 bases lay between the germline ends. CDR3 size: 15 residues. DNA of the CDR3: TGTGCCAGCAGGGAATGTGGACTAAGCACAGATACGCAGTATTTT. Residues: CASRECGLSTDTQYF. Full variable domain (outside the CDR3, taken from reference TRBV7-2 and TRBJ2-3): GAGVSQSPSNKVTEKGKDVELRCDPISGHTALYWYRQSLGQGLEFLIYFQGNSAPDKSGLPSDRFSAERTGGSVSTLTIQRTQQEDSAVYLCASRECGLSTDTQYFGPGTRLTVL.

The chain carries TRBV11-1 and TRBJ2-7; tentatively, D is TRBD1 (5 bases). V lost 5 bases to trimming and J lost 4 bases, with 15 bases between them. Per the germline V gene, CDR1 is SGHAT and CDR2 is FQDESV (reference sequence). The length of the CDR3 is 14 residues. The CDR3 here is CASSPDMQPYEQYF. The CDR3 DNA sequence: TGTGCCAGCAGCCCGGACATGCAACCTTACGAGCAGTACTTC.

The gene calls are TRBV6-5 and TRBJ2-2; D unresolved. In germline, CDR1 is MNHEY, CDR2 SVGAGI. Trimming left V 2 bases short and J 4 bases short, with 14 bases between. CDR3 length: 16 residues. CDR3: CASSYTLSGSTGELFF. CDR3 nucleotides: TGTGCCAGCAGTTACACCCTCTCAGGCAGCACCGGGGAGCTGTTTTTT.

The V call is TRBV5-1, the J call TRBJ1-2; unclear D gene. Germline V CDR1 and CDR2: SGHRS, YFSETQ. The CDR3 sequence is 16 residues long. Trimming pared 1 base from V and 6 bases from J, leaving 19 bases between. The CDR3 nucleotides read TGCGCCAGCAGCTTGTCGCCAGGAGCGGCTTATAATGGCTACACCTTC. Amino acid sequence: CASSLSPGAAYNGYTF.

This chain links TRBV10-3 with TRBJ2-1, with D unresolved. The CDR3 extends over 13 amino acids. CDR1 is ENHRY, CDR2 SYGVKD, per germline. The ends were cut back, 4 bases at V and 7 bases at J, with 11 bases in the middle. The CDR3 protein is CAISVLKLNEQFF. In nucleotides, the CDR3 is TGTGCCATCAGTGTTCTGAAGCTGAATGAGCAGTTCTTC.

This chain uses TRBV2 with TRBJ2-5; a possible D gene is TRBD1 (6 bases). CDR3 length: 14 residues. Germline V gene data show CDR1 as SNHLY and CDR2 as FYNNEI. Deletions cut 5 bases from V and 1 base from J, with 11 bases between. Here the CDR3 reads CASSLQGVQETQYF. In DNA, the CDR3 is TGTGCCAGCAGTTTACAGGGAGTCCAAGAGACCCAGTACTTC.

This clone showed up just once. The CDR3 DNA reads TGCGCCAGCAGTGTGGAGGCGGGCACAGATACGCAGTATTTT. It is translated as CASSVEAGTDTQYF. This chain joins TRBV10-2 and TRBJ2-3; possibly TRBD2 for D (5 bases). Germline V gene lookup returns CDR1 WSHSY and CDR2 SAAADI. The V and J ends lost 4 bases and 1 base respectively, with 9 bases between them. The CDR3 contains 14 residues.

The V gene is TRBV2, the J gene TRBJ2-2; weak D call: TRBD1 (7 bases). CDR1 is SNHLY, CDR2 FYNNEI, per germline. Trimming took off 8 bases at V and 7 bases at J, with 17 bases between the two ends. The length of the CDR3 is 14 residues. The CDR3 is CASRGTAVLGELFF. The CDR3 nucleotides read TGTGCCAGCCGGGGGACAGCAGTTCTCGGGGAGCTGTTTTTT.

This clone was recorded only once. V gene TRBV4-2 combines with J gene TRBJ2-1; 8 positions agree with TRBD2. Germline CDR1 LGHNA, CDR2 YNFKEQ. The CDR3 covers 16 residues. Germline trimming cut 0 bases from V and 3 bases from J; bases unmatched to any gene: 4. The CDR3 nucleotides read TGTGCCAGCAGCCAAGATGCCAGCGGGGGCTACAATGAGCAGTTCTTC. Translated, it gives CASSQDASGGYNEQFF.

The gene calls are TRBV28 and TRBJ1-1, with D uncertain. Germline V gives CDR1 MDHEN, CDR2 SYDVKM. This CDR3 is built from 13 residues. The ends were cut back, 6 bases at V and 1 base at J, with 9 bases in the middle. The CDR3: CASSLLANTEAFF. DNA for the CDR3: TGTGCCAGCAGCCTACTCGCGAACACTGAAGCTTTCTTT.